These 27 T cell receptor beta chains came from one sample sequenced in a study of T cells in Graves' hyperthyroidism and ophthalmopathy (dated by TCRdb to between 2017 and 2020). Receptor amplification or capture employed multiplex PCR. Sequencing used an Illumina HiSeq 2000. Amplification of TCR beta CDR3 regions was carried out from RNA transcripts. The TCR CDR3 was subjected to a first round of RT-PCR using the HTBI primer set and the Qiagen OneStep RT-PCR kit. The public reads were reanalyzed by TCRdb: fastp trimming at Q25, MiXCR alignment, in-frame beta chains only. Merged by CDR3 protein, the rows form single entries marked with the most common genes and DNA. The sample records around 300,000 distinct CDR3 sequences, roughly 14% of which are singletons. 20% to 25% of the sample is held by the ten biggest clonotypes. The source material was blood. The receptors were sampled from a woman aged 25 to 39 with Graves' hyperthyroidism.

The CDR3 protein is CASSEGGLDETQYF. In DNA, the CDR3 is TGTGCCAGCAGTGAAGGGGGGCTAGATGAGACCCAGTACTTC. This rearrangement joins TRBV2 to TRBJ2-5; TRBD1 is a possible D gene (6 bases). CDR3 length equals 14 residues. The germline gives CDR1 SNHLY, CDR2 FYNNEI. V gave up 1 base and J gave up 5 bases, with 11 bases separating them.

V gene TRBV10-3 combines with J gene TRBJ2-5; the D gene is possibly TRBD2 (5 bases). V lost 0 bases and J 6 bases, leaving 11 bases between the germline ends. Germline CDR1 is ENHRY and CDR2 is SYGVKD. This CDR3 contains 14 residues. The DNA for the CDR3 is TGTGCCATCAGTGAGTCAGGGAGTGAAAAGACCCAGTACTTC. Protein sequence: CAISESGSEKTQYF.

CDR3 protein: CSAQGAEETQYF. The CDR3 coding sequence is TGCAGTGCACAGGGGGCTGAAGAGACCCAGTACTTC. The V gene is TRBV20-1, the J gene TRBJ2-5, with 9 nucleotides matching TRBD1. Germline CDR1 DFQATT, CDR2 SNEGSKA (reference sequence). CDR3 length: 12 residues. After removal of 6 bases from V and 3 bases from J, the junction contained 2 bases not matched to a gene.

The chain couples TRBV20-1 to TRBJ1-5, with a possible D match to TRBD1 (5 bases). This CDR3 region has 15 residues. V was pared by 3 bases and J by 5 bases, with 17 bases between. The germline V gene encodes CDR1 DFQATT and CDR2 SNEGSKA (reference sequence). This CDR3 reads CSASPLGGIDQPQHF. CDR3 nucleotides: TGCAGTGCTAGTCCGCTCGGGGGGATAGATCAGCCCCAGCATTTT.

This clonotype appeared many times. J is TRBJ1-6 and V is TRBV6-1; D remains ambiguous. The germline CDR1 and CDR2 sequences are MNHNS and SASEGT. There are 13 residues in the CDR3. Trimming took off 5 bases at V and 9 bases at J, with 11 bases between the two ends. Here the CDR3 DNA reads TGTGCCAGCAGTACCCCCCGGAGTTCACCCCTCCACTTT. Its translation is CASSTPRSSPLHF.

This clonotype has a single count. The rearrangement joins TRBV19 to TRBJ2-2, with 9 bases that match TRBD1. Germline values: CDR1 LNHDA, CDR2 SQIVND (reference sequence). Unmatched junction bases numbered 8, after V lost 9 bases and J lost 0 bases. There are 16 residues in the CDR3. The CDR3 loop is CASQKRDRANTGELFF. CDR3 DNA sequence: TGTGCCAGCCAAAAACGGGACAGGGCGAACACCGGGGAGCTGTTTTTT. Supplemented by reference TRBV19 and TRBJ2-2, the full variable domain reads DGGITQSPKYLFRKEGQNVTLSCEQNLNHDAMYWYRQDPGQGLRLIYYSQIVNDFQKGDIAEGYSVSREKKESFPLTVTSAQKNPTAFYLCASQKRDRANTGELFFGEGSRLTVL.

The chain couples TRBV5-1 to TRBJ2-1; D call uncertain. This CDR3 contains 13 residues. V lost 1 base and J 8 bases, leaving 10 bases between the germline ends. CDR1 is SGHRS and CDR2 is YFSETQ in the germline V gene. The CDR3 protein is CASSLLGRDEQFF. CDR3 DNA sequence: TGCGCCAGCAGCTTGCTTGGAAGGGATGAGCAGTTCTTC.

The V gene is TRBV6-1, the J gene TRBJ1-1; no firm D call. The V gene's germline CDR1 is MNHNS and CDR2 SASEGT. The CDR3 is 12 amino acids. V was trimmed by 5 bases and J by 6 bases, leaving 10 bases between them. The CDR3 here is CASSRTNAEAFF. DNA for the CDR3: TGTGCCAGCAGTAGAACAAACGCTGAAGCTTTCTTT.

The chain has TRBV5-1 and TRBJ2-5; a weak D match, TRBD1 (6 bases). Germline V gives CDR1 SGHRS, CDR2 YFSETQ. The CDR3 extends over 14 amino acids. V was pared by 4 bases and J by 1 base, with 11 bases between. The CDR3 loop is CASSPQGSQETQYF. In nucleotides, the CDR3 is TGCGCCAGCAGCCCACAGGGTTCCCAAGAGACCCAGTACTTC.

This clonotype has ten or more counts. The chain is built from TRBV7-2 and TRBJ1-2; possibly TRBD1 for D (5 bases). V dropped 1 base and J dropped 3 bases, with 9 bases sitting between them. CDR3 length: 14 amino acids. Germline assignment: CDR1 SGHTA and CDR2 FQGNSA. The CDR3 loop reads CASSLDAGYYGYTF. The CDR3 coding sequence is TGTGCCAGCAGCTTAGATGCAGGGTACTATGGCTACACCTTC.

Remarks on this clonotype: Being one base from a much bigger clone, this may be a read error. The chain combines TRBV28 with TRBJ1-2, with no clear D. Germline-derived CDR1 and CDR2 are MDHEN and SYDVKM. The CDR3 covers 13 residues. CDR3 protein: CASSPVDNYGYAF. In nucleotides, the CDR3 is TGTGCCAGCAGCCCCGTGGATAACTATGGCTACGCCTTC.

This clonotype was picked up many times. The DNA of the CDR3 is TGTGCCAGCAGTTTCCCCGGGACGGGCACTGAAGCTTTCTTT. Protein product: CASSFPGTGTEAFF. The chain employs TRBV28 and TRBJ1-1; perhaps TRBD1 as D (5 bases). The CDR3 runs to 14 residues. CDR1 and CDR2 (germline): MDHEN, SYDVKM. V lost 3 bases and J lost 4, with 12 bases in between.

This sequence joins TRBV6-1 and TRBJ1-6, with 7 bases fitting TRBD1. The CDR3 sequence is 14 residues long. The germline V gene encodes CDR1 MNHNS and CDR2 SASEGT. V lost 6 bases to trimming and J lost 7 bases; unmatched junction nucleotides: 6. DNA of the CDR3: TGTGCCAGCAGATCGACAGGGTCGAATTCACCCCTCCACTTT. Translating it yields CASRSTGSNSPLHF.

This clonotype was detected a few times. The chain recombines TRBV27 with TRBJ1-2; 12 positions agree with TRBD1. Germline V CDR1 and CDR2: MNHEY, SMNVEV (reference sequence). J was trimmed by 8 bases and V by 6 bases; bases with no gene match: 7. The CDR3 covers 14 residues. The CDR3 sequence is CASRAGTGGLGYTF. Written as DNA, the CDR3 is TGTGCCAGCAGGGCCGGGACAGGGGGCTTGGGCTACACCTTC.

This rearrangement joins TRBV15 to TRBJ1-2; D might be TRBD1 (6 bases). The CDR3 extends over 16 amino acids. V was shortened by 6 bases and J by 0 bases, with 17 bases between the two germline ends. Germline values: CDR1 LNHNV, CDR2 YYDKDF (reference sequence). The CDR3 bases are TGTGCCACCAGTCCAGAAAGACAGGAAGCTAACTATGGCTACACCTTC. Translated: CATSPERQEANYGYTF.

This clonotype was counted ten times or more. This sequence joins TRBV11-2 and TRBJ2-3; unclear D gene. There are 14 residues in the CDR3. Between the trimmed V and J ends, which lost 1 base and 2 bases, there was a span of 7 bases. CDR1 and CDR2 from the germline V gene are SGHAT and FQNNGV. The CDR3 DNA is TGTGCCAGCAGCTTAGGGACCATCACAGATACGCAGTATTTT. Translation gives CASSLGTITDTQYF. Full variable domain (remainder filled in from reference TRBV11-2 and TRBJ2-3): EAGVAQSPRYKIIEKRQSVAFWCNPISGHATLYWYQQILGQGPKLLIQFQNNGVVDDSQLPKDRFSAERLKGVDSTLKIQPAKLEDSAVYLCASSLGTITDTQYFGPGTRLTVL.

The table lists this clonotype with many counts. The V gene is TRBV28, the J gene TRBJ2-7; D possibly corresponds to TRBD2 (7 bases). V gave up 3 bases and J gave up 1 base, with 19 bases separating them. This CDR3 comprises 17 residues. Germline loops: CDR1 MDHEN, CDR2 SYDVKM. DNA of the CDR3: TGTGCCAGCAGTTTCTGGGGGCGGGAGTACTTTTCCTACGAGCAGTACTTC. Translation: CASSFWGREYFSYEQYF.

The chain uses TRBV7-2 and TRBJ2-7; D may be TRBD1 (6 bases). CDR3 length: 12 residues. CDR1 is SGHTA and CDR2 is FQGNSA in the germline V gene. The V end was cut by 11 bases, the J end by 2 bases, with 13 bases between. This CDR3 reads CASRQGTYEQYF. In DNA, the CDR3 is TGTGCCTCCAGGCAGGGGACCTACGAGCAGTACTTC. Combining the CDR3 with reference TRBV7-2 and TRBJ2-7 gives the whole variable domain GAGVSQSPSNKVTEKGKDVELRCDPISGHTALYWYRQSLGQGLEFLIYFQGNSAPDKSGLPSDRFSAERTGGSVSTLTIQRTQQEDSAVYLCASRQGTYEQYFGPGTRLTVT.

This chain connects TRBV28 to TRBJ1-3, with D possibly TRBD1 on 6 matching bases. The CDR3 length is 13 residues. Germline CDR1 and CDR2: MDHEN and SYDVKM. V shed 6 bases and J shed 5 bases, with 11 bases lying between them. The CDR3 spells CASSSDRRNTIYF. In nucleotides, the CDR3 is TGTGCCAGCAGCTCGGACAGACGAAACACCATATATTTT.

This clonotype was picked up many times. The chain has TRBV12-3 or TRBV12-4 and TRBJ1-5; no clear D gene. V lost 2 bases and J lost 1, with 6 bases in between. The CDR3 has 14 amino acids. CDR3: CASSLRRSNQPQHF. CDR3 in DNA: TGTGCCAGCAGTTTAAGACGGAGCAATCAGCCCCAGCATTTT.

This clonotype has at least ten counts. The chain joins TRBV2 to TRBJ1-4; the D is unclear. Trimming took 2 bases from V and 8 from J, leaving 12 bases between them. Germline lookup yields CDR1 SNHLY and CDR2 FYNNEI. The CDR3 has 14 amino acids. The CDR3: CASSEPREGEKLFF. The CDR3 DNA sequence: TGTGCCAGCAGTGAACCAAGGGAAGGGGAAAAACTGTTTTTT.

This clonotype has a handful of counts. V is TRBV20-1 and J is TRBJ2-2; tentatively, D is TRBD2 (6 bases). The CDR3 contains 13 residues. Trimming took 6 bases from V and 1 from J, leaving 9 bases between them. From germline, CDR1 is DFQATT and CDR2 SNEGSKA (reference sequence). The CDR3 loop reads CSARRVNTGELFF. CDR3 DNA: TGCAGTGCCCGGAGGGTGAACACCGGGGAGCTGTTTTTT.

V usage is TRBV4-1 and J usage is TRBJ2-4; no clear D gene. The germline V and J ends were trimmed by 3 bases and 8 bases, with 8 bases remaining between them. Germline V gives CDR1 MGHRA, CDR2 YSYEKL. The CDR3 is 12 residues long. In nucleotides, the CDR3 is TGCGCCAGCAGCCACCCTGCGGACATTCAGTACTTC. The encoded protein is CASSHPADIQYF.

This clonotype was seen many times. V usage is TRBV11-2 and J usage is TRBJ2-3; no clear D. This CDR3 has 15 amino acids. V was cut by 2 bases and J by 0 bases, with 9 bases left in between. Germline V gives CDR1 SGHAT, CDR2 FQNNGV. Here the CDR3 reads CASSLKSGSTDTQYF. CDR3 bases: TGTGCCAGCAGCTTAAAGTCCGGGAGCACAGATACGCAGTATTTT.

V is TRBV28 and J is TRBJ1-6; D unclear. The CDR3 spans 14 residues. CDR1 is MDHEN and CDR2 is SYDVKM in the germline V gene. Trimming took 5 bases from V and 11 from J, leaving 16 bases between them. This chain's CDR3 is CASSPRGGYPPLHF. The CDR3 coding sequence is TGTGCCAGCAGTCCGCGTGGCGGGTATCCACCCCTCCACTTT.

V usage is TRBV6-2 or TRBV6-3 and J usage is TRBJ2-1; 9 nucleotides align to TRBD2. V dropped 5 bases and J dropped 6; count of bases not matched to a gene: 8. Germline-derived CDR1 and CDR2 are MNHEY and SVGEGT. CDR3 size: 15 residues. The CDR3 protein is CASSAAGGTANEQFF. CDR3 nucleotide sequence: TGTGCCAGCAGTGCGGCGGGAGGGACTGCCAATGAGCAGTTCTTC.

The chain combines TRBV24-1 with TRBJ2-1; 9 positions match TRBD1. CDR1 KGHDR and CDR2 SFDVKD come from the germline V gene. The CDR3 loop spans 18 amino acids. The J segment lost 6 bases and the V segment lost 4 bases, leaving 15 bases of the junction unmatched. The CDR3 DNA follows: TGTGCCACCAGTGACCCTGCTGGGGACAGGGCGGGGACCAATGAGCAGTTCTTC. Protein product: CATSDPAGDRAGTNEQFF.